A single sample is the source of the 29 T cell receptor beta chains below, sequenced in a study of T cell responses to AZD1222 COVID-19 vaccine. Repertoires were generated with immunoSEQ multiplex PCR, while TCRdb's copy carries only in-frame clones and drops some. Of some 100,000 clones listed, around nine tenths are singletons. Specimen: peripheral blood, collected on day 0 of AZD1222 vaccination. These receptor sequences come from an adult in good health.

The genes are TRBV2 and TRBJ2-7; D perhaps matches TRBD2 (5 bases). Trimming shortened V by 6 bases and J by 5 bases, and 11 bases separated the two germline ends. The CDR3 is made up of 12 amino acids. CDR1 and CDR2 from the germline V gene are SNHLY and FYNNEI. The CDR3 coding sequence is TGTGCCAGCAGCGGAGGTTACAACGAGCAGTACTTC. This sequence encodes CASSGGYNEQYF.

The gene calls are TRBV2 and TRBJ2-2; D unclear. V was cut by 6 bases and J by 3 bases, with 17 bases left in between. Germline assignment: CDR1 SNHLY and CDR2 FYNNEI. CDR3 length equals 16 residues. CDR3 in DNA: TGTGCCAGCAGCCCCGAAAGGTCGGTGTACACCGGGGAGCTGTTTTTT. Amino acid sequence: CASSPERSVYTGELFF.

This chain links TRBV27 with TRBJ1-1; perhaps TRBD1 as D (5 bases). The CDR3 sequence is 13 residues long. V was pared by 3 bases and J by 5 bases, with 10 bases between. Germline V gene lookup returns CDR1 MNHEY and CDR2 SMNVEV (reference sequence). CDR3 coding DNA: TGTGCCAGCAGTTTGGGTACAGGTACTGAAGCTTTCTTT. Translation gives CASSLGTGTEAFF.

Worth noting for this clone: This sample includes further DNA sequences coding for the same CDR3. DNA of the CDR3: TGTGCCACCAGTGATTCCAGGGGCTCCGGAAACACCATATATTTT. This encodes CATSDSRGSGNTIYF. The chain joins TRBV24-1 to TRBJ1-3; D might be TRBD1 (6 bases). Germline assignment: CDR1 KGHDR and CDR2 SFDVKD. This CDR3 is 15 amino acids long. The ends were cut back, 2 bases at V and 4 bases at J, with 11 bases in the middle.

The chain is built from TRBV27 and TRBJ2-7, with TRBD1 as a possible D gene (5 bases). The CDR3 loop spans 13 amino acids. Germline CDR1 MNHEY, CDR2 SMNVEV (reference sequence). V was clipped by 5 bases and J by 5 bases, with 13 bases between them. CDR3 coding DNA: TGTGCCAGCAGTGTTCAGGGTTCGGACGAGCAGTACTTC. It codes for CASSVQGSDEQYF.

The CDR3 protein is CASSQGTSGDETQYF. CDR3 sequence (DNA): TGTGCCAGCAGCCAAGGGACTAGCGGGGATGAGACCCAGTACTTC. V gene TRBV4-2 combines with J gene TRBJ2-5; the match to TRBD2 covers 12 bases. Germline CDR1 and CDR2: LGHNA and YNFKEQ. The trim removed 1 base at V and 5 bases at J, leaving 2 bases unmatched. The CDR3 spans 15 residues.

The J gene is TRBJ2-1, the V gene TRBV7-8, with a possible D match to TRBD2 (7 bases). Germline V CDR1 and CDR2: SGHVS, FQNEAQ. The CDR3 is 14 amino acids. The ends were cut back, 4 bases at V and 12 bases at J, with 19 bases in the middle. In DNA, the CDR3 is TGTGCCAGCAGCTGGGGGCGACTAGCAGGTGGGCAGTTCTTC. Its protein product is CASSWGRLAGGQFF.

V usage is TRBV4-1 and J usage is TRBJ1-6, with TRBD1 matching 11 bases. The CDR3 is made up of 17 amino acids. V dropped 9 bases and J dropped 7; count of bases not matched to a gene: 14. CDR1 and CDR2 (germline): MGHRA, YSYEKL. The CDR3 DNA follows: TGCGCCAGGGCTTGGGGGACAGGGGGACTTAGGAATTCACCCCTCCACTTT. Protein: CARAWGTGGLRNSPLHF.

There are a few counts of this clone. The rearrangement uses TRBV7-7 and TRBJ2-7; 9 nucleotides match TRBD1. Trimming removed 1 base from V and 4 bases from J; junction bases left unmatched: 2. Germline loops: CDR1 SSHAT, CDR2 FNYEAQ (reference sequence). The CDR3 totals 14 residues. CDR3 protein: CASSLGDRGYEQYF. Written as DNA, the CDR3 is TGTGCCAGCAGCTTAGGTGACAGGGGGTACGAGCAGTACTTC.

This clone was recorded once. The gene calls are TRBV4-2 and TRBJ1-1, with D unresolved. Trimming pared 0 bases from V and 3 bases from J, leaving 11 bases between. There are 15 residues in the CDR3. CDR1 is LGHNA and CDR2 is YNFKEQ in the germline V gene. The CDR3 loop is CASSQDRQLYTEAFF. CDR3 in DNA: TGTGCCAGCAGCCAAGATCGACAACTCTACACTGAAGCTTTCTTT.

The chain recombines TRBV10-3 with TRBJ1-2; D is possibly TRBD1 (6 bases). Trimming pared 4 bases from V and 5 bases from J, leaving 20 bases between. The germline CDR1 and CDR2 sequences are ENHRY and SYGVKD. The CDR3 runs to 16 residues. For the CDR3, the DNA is TGTGCCATCAGTGGGGGGGCCCGGCTCCTACAATATGGCTACACCTTC. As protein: CAISGGARLLQYGYTF.

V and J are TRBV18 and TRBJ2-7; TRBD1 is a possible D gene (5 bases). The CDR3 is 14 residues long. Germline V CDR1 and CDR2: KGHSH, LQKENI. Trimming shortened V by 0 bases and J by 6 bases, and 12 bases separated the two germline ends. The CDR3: CASSPPGVRREQYF. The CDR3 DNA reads TGTGCCAGCTCACCACCAGGGGTACGTCGCGAGCAGTACTTC.

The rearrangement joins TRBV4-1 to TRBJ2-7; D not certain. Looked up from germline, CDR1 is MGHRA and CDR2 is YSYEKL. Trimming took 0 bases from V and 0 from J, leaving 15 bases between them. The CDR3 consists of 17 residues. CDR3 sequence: CASSQEGPGRISYEQYF. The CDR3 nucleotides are TGCGCCAGCAGCCAAGAGGGCCCTGGACGCATCTCCTACGAGCAGTACTTC.

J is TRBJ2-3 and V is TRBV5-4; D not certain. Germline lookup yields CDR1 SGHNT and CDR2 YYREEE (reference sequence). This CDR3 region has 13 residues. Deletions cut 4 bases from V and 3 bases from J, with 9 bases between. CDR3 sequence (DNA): TGTGCCAGCAGCAACCAGTTGACAGATACGCAGTATTTT. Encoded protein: CASSNQLTDTQYF. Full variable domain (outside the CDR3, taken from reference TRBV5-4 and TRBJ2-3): ETGVTQSPTHLIKTRGQQVTLRCSSQSGHNTVSWYQQALGQGPQFIFQYYREEENGRGNFPPRFSGLQFPNYSSELNVNALELDDSALYLCASSNQLTDTQYFGPGTRLTVL.

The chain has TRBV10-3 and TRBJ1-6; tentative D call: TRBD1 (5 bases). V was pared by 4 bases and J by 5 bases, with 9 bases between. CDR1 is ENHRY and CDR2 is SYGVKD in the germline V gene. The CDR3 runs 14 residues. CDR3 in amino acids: CAISVGAHNSPLHF. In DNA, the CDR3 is TGTGCCATCAGTGTCGGGGCGCATAATTCACCCCTCCACTTT.

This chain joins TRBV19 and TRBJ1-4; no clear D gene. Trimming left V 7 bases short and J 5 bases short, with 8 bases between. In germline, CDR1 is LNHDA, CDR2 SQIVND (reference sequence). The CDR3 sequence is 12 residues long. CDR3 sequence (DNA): TGTGCCAGTAAAGGGAGGAATGAAAAACTGTTTTTT. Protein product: CASKGRNEKLFF.

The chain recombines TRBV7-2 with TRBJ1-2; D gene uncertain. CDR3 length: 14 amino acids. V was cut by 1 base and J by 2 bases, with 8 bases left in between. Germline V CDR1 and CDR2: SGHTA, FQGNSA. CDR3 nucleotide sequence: TGTGCCAGCAGCTTAGAGGAAACGAACTATGGCTACACCTTC. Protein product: CASSLEETNYGYTF.

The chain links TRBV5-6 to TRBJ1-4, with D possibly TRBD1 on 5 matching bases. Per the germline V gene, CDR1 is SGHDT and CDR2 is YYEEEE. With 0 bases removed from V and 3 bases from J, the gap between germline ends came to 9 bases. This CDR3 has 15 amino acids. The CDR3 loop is CASSLGGLANEKLFF. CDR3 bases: TGTGCCAGCAGCTTGGGGGGACTGGCTAATGAAAAACTGTTTTTT.

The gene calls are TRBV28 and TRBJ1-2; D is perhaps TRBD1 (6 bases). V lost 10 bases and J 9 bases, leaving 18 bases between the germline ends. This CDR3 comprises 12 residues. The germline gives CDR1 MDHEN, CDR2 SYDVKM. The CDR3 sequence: CAIGTRAGSYTF. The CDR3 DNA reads TGTGCCATCGGGACACGGGCGGGAAGCTACACCTTC.

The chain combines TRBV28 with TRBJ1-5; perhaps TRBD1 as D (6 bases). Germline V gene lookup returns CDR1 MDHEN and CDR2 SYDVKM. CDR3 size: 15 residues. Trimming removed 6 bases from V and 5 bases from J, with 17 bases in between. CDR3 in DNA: TGTGCCAGCAGACTTGGCAGGGGATGGCATCAGCCCCAGCATTTT. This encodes CASRLGRGWHQPQHF.

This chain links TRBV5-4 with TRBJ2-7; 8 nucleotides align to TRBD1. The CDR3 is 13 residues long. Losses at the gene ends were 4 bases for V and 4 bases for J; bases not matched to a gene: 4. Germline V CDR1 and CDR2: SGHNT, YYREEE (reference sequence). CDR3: CASSLDRGYEQYF. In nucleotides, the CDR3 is TGTGCCAGCAGCCTAGACAGGGGTTACGAGCAGTACTTC.

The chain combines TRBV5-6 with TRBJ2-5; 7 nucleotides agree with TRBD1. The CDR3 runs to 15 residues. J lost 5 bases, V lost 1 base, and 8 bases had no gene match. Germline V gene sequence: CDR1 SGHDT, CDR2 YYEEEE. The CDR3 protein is CASSLMTGPGETQYF. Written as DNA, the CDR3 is TGTGCCAGCAGCTTGATGACAGGGCCGGGGGAGACCCAGTACTTC.

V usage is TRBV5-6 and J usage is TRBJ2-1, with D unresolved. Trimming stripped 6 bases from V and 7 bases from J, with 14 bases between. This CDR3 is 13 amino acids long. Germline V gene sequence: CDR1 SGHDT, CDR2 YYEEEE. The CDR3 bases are TGTGCCAGCATTCAATTTGGTGGGAATGAGCAGTTCTTC. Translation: CASIQFGGNEQFF.

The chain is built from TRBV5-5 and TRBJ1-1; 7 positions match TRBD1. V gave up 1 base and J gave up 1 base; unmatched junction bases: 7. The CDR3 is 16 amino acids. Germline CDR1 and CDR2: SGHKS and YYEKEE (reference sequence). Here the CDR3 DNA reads TGTGCCAGCAGCTTGCACCCAGGGGGGCCGAACACTGAAGCTTTCTTT. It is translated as CASSLHPGGPNTEAFF.

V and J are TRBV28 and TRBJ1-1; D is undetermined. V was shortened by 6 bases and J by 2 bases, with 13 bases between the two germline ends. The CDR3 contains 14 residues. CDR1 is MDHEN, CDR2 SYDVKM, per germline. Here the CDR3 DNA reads TGTGCCAGCAGCCCGCCTTCGACTAACACTGAAGCTTTCTTT. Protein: CASSPPSTNTEAFF. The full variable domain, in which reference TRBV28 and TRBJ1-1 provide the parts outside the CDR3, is DVKVTQSSRYLVKRTGEKVFLECVQDMDHENMFWYRQDPGLGLRLIYFSYDVKMKEKGDIPEGYSVSREKKERFSLILESASTNQTSMYLCASSPPSTNTEAFFGQGTRLTVV.

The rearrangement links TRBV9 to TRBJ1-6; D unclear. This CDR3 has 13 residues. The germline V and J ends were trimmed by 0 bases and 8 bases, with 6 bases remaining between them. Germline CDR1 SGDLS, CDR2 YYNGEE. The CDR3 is CASSVGGDSPLHF. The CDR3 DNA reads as TGTGCCAGCAGCGTAGGGGGAGATTCACCCCTCCACTTT.

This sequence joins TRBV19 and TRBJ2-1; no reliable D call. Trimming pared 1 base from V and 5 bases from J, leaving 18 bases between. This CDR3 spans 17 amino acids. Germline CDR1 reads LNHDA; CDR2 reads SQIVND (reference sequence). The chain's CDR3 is CASSIVWGGLGNNEQFF. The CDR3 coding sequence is TGTGCCAGTAGTATAGTGTGGGGTGGATTAGGAAACAATGAGCAGTTCTTC.

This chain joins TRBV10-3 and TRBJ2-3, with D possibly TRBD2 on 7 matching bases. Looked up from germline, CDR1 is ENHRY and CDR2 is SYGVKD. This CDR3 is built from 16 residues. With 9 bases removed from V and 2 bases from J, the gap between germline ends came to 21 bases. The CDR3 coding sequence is TGTGCCATTGGGATGCGGGGGCGGTTGGACACAGATACGCAGTATTTT. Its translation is CAIGMRGRLDTDTQYF.

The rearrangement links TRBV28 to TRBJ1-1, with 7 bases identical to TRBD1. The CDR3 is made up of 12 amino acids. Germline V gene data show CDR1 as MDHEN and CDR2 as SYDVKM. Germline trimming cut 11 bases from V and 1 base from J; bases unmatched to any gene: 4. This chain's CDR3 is CAARQGNTEAFF. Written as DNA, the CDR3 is TGTGCCGCCAGACAGGGGAACACTGAAGCTTTCTTT.